This T cell receptor (beta chain) was recovered during a study of cytomegalovirus exposure and HLA in healthy donors. Turning to the study itself: The same platform used for the 650 to 850 first-cohort repertoires was also used for the approximately 120 validation repertoires, as a later analysis reported. The study, taken as a whole, reports: It was approximately 160 TCR beta chains that were listed as cytomegalovirus-associated. High specificity and sensitivity for cytomegalovirus status were reported for the classifier.

Some clones are missing from TCRdb's copy, which holds only in-frame ones; the method was immunoSEQ multiplex PCR. Of fewer than 350,000 clones detected, 88% appear once; the ten largest clones hold 0.92%. V trimming: 3 bases; J trimming: 7 bases; junction bases outside the gene matches: 6. Germline V CDR1 and CDR2: MDHEN, SYDVKM. The CDR3 contains 14 residues. On this clone: Its antigen is not identified.

This chain joins TRBV28 and TRBJ1-5; 7 positions match TRBD1. The sequenced sample was PBMCs. This sequence was found in a woman under 30 in good health and CMV-seronegative. The CDR3 sequence: CASSLIDRVQPQHF. The CDR3 DNA sequence: TGTGCCAGCAGTTTGATCGACAGGGTGCAGCCCCAGCATTTT. Based on the CDR3 plus reference TRBV28 and TRBJ1-5, the full variable domain is DVKVTQSSRYLVKRTGEKVFLECVQDMDHENMFWYRQDPGLGLRLIYFSYDVKMKEKGDIPEGYSVSREKKERFSLILESASTNQTSMYLCASSLIDRVQPQHFGDGTRLSIL.